This T cell receptor (beta chain) appears in the sequencing data of a study of beta chain features in type 1 diabetes. Study conclusions and caveats: Across patients, naive, central memory and Treg TCRB repertoires exhibited apparently greater similarity than was observed across healthy donors. Patients and controls would be equally affected if PCR favored shorter templates.

Expressed TCRB transcripts were sequenced because the isolated RNA had all been reverse transcribed beforehand. Sequencing was performed with immunoSEQ multiplex PCR; in TCRdb, only in-frame clones are kept and a portion is missing. The sample yields around 400,000 clones, roughly 12% seen once. As concerns this clone: Its specificity is unknown.

The CDR3 totals 15 residues. V gave up 0 bases and J gave up 1 base, with 9 bases separating them. Looked up from germline, CDR1 is SGHTA and CDR2 is FQGNSA. This sequence was found in a man younger than 30 in good health. The source material was naive CD4+ T cells from blood. V gene TRBV7-2 combines with J gene TRBJ2-5; TRBD1 is a possible D gene (6 bases). The CDR3 DNA reads as TGTGCCAGCAGCTTAGCACCAGGGGCCCAAGAGACCCAGTACTTC. Translation gives CASSLAPGAQETQYF.